The 13 T cell receptor beta chains presented below share a single source sample, sequenced in a study of vaccination and CD4 T cells after COVID-19. Sequencing of the DNA from cultured CD4+ T cells was carried out with the Oncomine TCR Beta short-read assay. TCRdb analysed the PCR reads with MiXCR anew, one entry per CDR3 protein. The table lists 11,000 to 15,000 distinct CDR3 sequences, 30% to 35% of them singletons. These TCRs' antigens remain unknown. Treatment described: approximately 11-day PBMC culture with coronavirus spike peptide pools or control peptides (ViraFEST assay). This specimen consisted of CD4+ T cells from blood, cultured in vitro, obtained after SARS-CoV-2 vaccination. These receptors were collected from a human donor who had recovered from COVID-19.

This chain uses TRBV6-2 or TRBV6-3 with TRBJ1-5; 8 nucleotides line up with TRBD1. V dropped 4 bases and J dropped 2; count of bases not matched to a gene: 7. Germline V gives CDR1 MNHEY, CDR2 SVGEGT. This CDR3 contains 16 residues. The CDR3 coding sequence is TGTGCCAGCAGTTTTAACAGGGGGTTAGGCAATCAGCCCCAGCATTTT. Amino acid sequence: CASSFNRGLGNQPQHF.

This clonotype appeared a few times. CDR3 in amino acids: CASSPGSYSYEQYF. Written as DNA, the CDR3 is TGTGCCAGCAGCCCTGGGTCCTACTCCTACGAGCAGTACTTC. This chain uses TRBV7-2 with TRBJ2-7, with D unresolved. V was shortened by 5 bases and J by 0 bases, with 11 bases between the two germline ends. The CDR3 has 14 residues. Looked up from germline, CDR1 is SGHTA and CDR2 is FQGNSA.

The rearrangement uses TRBV28 and TRBJ2-1; TRBD1 might be the D (5 bases). The CDR3 has 14 residues. Germline values: CDR1 MDHEN, CDR2 SYDVKM. V was pared by 3 bases and J by 8 bases, with 14 bases between. CDR3 loop: CASSFGHLQDEQFF. CDR3 coding DNA: TGTGCCAGCAGTTTCGGACACCTCCAGGATGAGCAGTTCTTC.

This clonotype has just a few counts. The chain joins TRBV7-2 to TRBJ2-1; 8 nucleotides agree with TRBD2. CDR3 size: 17 residues. Trimming at V came to 3 bases and at J to 2 bases, leaving 9 bases not matched to a gene. Germline lookup yields CDR1 SGHTA and CDR2 FQGNSA. Here the CDR3 reads CASSFSGASGPYNEQFF. Here the CDR3 DNA reads TGTGCCAGCAGCTTTAGCGGGGCATCGGGACCCTACAATGAGCAGTTCTTC. Full variable domain (remainder filled in from reference TRBV7-2 and TRBJ2-1): GAGVSQSPSNKVTEKGKDVELRCDPISGHTALYWYRQSLGQGLEFLIYFQGNSAPDKSGLPSDRFSAERTGGSVSTLTIQRTQQEDSAVYLCASSFSGASGPYNEQFFGPGTRLTVL.

The chain has TRBV6-5 and TRBJ2-3; TRBD1 matches at 11 bases. The germline V gene encodes CDR1 MNHEY and CDR2 SVGAGI. This CDR3 has 16 amino acids. V lost 4 bases, J lost 6 bases, and 9 bases stayed unmatched. CDR3 bases: TGTGCCAGCAGTTCCATCGGACAGGGGGCCCGGGATACGCAGTATTTT. Translation gives CASSSIGQGARDTQYF.

The rearrangement links TRBV20-1 to TRBJ1-2, with a tentative D call TRBD1 (6 bases). Per the germline V gene, CDR1 is DFQATT and CDR2 is SNEGSKA (reference sequence). This CDR3 region has 14 residues. The V gene lost 1 base and the J gene lost 8 bases, with 17 bases spanning the gap. CDR3 sequence reads: CSARAVGGASGYTF. DNA of the CDR3: TGCAGTGCTAGAGCAGTGGGGGGGGCCTCCGGCTACACCTTC.

The CDR3 protein is CASSQRTGSGYTF. In DNA form, the CDR3 reads TGTGCCAGCAGCCAACGGACAGGGAGTGGCTACACCTTC. The chain has TRBV7-3 and TRBJ1-2; 8 nucleotides agree with TRBD1. The CDR3 loop spans 13 amino acids. The trim removed 5 bases at V and 7 bases at J, leaving 6 bases unmatched. Germline V gene data show CDR1 as SGHTA and CDR2 as FQGTGA.

The rearrangement joins TRBV19 to TRBJ1-2; D not certain. Germline V lookup: CDR1 LNHDA, CDR2 SQIVND (reference sequence). The CDR3 length is 15 residues. V gave up 6 bases and J gave up 3 bases, with 17 bases separating them. The CDR3 nucleotides read TGTGCCAGTAGCTCCGGACCCCTCTTTGACTATGGCTACACCTTC. Protein product: CASSSGPLFDYGYTF.

This clonotype came up a few times. The chain links TRBV19 to TRBJ2-5, with D maybe TRBD2 (6 bases). The V gene lost 6 bases and the J gene lost 2 bases, with 22 bases spanning the gap. The CDR3 runs to 17 residues. The germline V gene has CDR1 LNHDA and CDR2 SQIVND (reference sequence). DNA for the CDR3: TGTGCCAGTAGCCCACTGAGAGGGACTCCCACACAAGAGACCCAGTACTTC. The encoded protein is CASSPLRGTPTQETQYF.

This clonotype turned up a few times. The chain couples TRBV19 to TRBJ1-2, with D uncertain. V lost 4 bases to trimming and J lost 2 bases, with 11 bases between them. The germline V gene encodes CDR1 LNHDA and CDR2 SQIVND (reference sequence). This CDR3 contains 14 residues. CDR3 region: CASSTRTGNYGYTF. The CDR3 DNA is TGTGCCAGTAGTACCAGGACCGGGAACTATGGCTACACCTTC.

This chain links TRBV5-1 with TRBJ2-3; 10 nucleotides align to TRBD1. The CDR3 runs to 14 residues. CDR1 and CDR2 from the germline V gene are SGHRS and YFSETQ. The V segment lost 4 bases and the J segment 12 bases; nucleotides outside the gene matches: 11. CDR3 nucleotides: TGCGCCAGCAGCCAATCGCTAGGACAGGGGGACCAGTATTTT. Encoded protein: CASSQSLGQGDQYF.

The chain carries TRBV7-2 and TRBJ1-4, with 9 bases lining up with TRBD1. The trim removed 3 bases at V and 0 bases at J, leaving 5 bases unmatched. This CDR3 contains 17 residues. CDR1 and CDR2 from the germline V gene are SGHTA and FQGNSA. The CDR3 reads CASSFGTGRSTNEKLFF. The CDR3 DNA is TGTGCCAGCAGCTTCGGGACAGGGAGATCAACTAATGAAAAACTGTTTTTT.

This chain links TRBV30 with TRBJ1-5; maybe TRBD1 (6 bases). The germline V and J ends were trimmed by 5 bases and 4 bases, with 12 bases remaining between them. Germline V gene lookup returns CDR1 GTSNPN and CDR2 SVGIG (reference sequence). The CDR3 consists of 13 residues. The CDR3 nucleotides read TGTGCCTGGGGTGCCCAGGGGAATCAGCCCCAGCATTTT. It yields the protein CAWGAQGNQPQHF.